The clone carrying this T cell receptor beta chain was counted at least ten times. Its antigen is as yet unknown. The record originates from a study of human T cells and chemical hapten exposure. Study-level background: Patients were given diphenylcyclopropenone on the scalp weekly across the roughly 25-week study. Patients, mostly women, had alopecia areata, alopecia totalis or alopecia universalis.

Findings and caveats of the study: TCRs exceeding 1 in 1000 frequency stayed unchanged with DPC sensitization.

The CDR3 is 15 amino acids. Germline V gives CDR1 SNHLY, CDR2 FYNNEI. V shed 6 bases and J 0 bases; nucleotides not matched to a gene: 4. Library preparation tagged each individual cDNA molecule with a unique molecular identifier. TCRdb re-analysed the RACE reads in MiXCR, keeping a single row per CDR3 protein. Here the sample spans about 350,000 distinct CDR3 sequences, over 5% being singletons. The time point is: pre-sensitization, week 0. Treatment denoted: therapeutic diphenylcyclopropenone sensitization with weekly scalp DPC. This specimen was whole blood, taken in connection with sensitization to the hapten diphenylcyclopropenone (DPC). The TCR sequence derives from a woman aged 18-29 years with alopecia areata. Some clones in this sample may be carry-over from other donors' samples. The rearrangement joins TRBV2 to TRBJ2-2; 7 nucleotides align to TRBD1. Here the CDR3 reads CASSAGTANTGELFF. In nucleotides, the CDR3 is TGTGCCAGCAGCGCCGGGACAGCGAACACCGGGGAGCTGTTTTTT.